This T cell receptor (beta chain) was captured by sequencing in a study of cytomegalovirus exposure and HLA in healthy donors. For the study at large: In a later analysis, the roughly 120 validation repertoires were reported to have used the same platform as the 666 first-cohort repertoires.

The method was immunoSEQ multiplex PCR; TCRdb's version includes in-frame clones alone and lacks a portion of them. The data show roughly 190,000 clones, 86% seen once. Notes on the study in general: Rarity held for most TCR sequences, but there were some public TCRs that occurred in many donors. A list of 150 to 200 TCR beta chains associated with cytomegalovirus was given. Cytomegalovirus status was reportedly diagnosed by the classifier with high specificity and sensitivity.

Comment on this clone: Antigen: not known.

The V end was cut by 4 bases, the J end by 5 bases, with 10 bases between. Germline values: CDR1 SGDLS, CDR2 YYNGEE. CDR3 length: 13 amino acids. This TCR was sampled from a man aged 25 to 45 in good health and CMV-seropositive. The chain links TRBV9 to TRBJ1-5, with a tentative D call TRBD1 (5 bases). The sequencing input was PBMCs. CDR3 protein: CASSRDQDQPQHF. In DNA form, the CDR3 reads TGTGCCAGCAGCCGGGACCAAGATCAGCCCCAGCATTTT. The full variable domain, rest sourced from reference TRBV9 and TRBJ1-5, is DSGVTQTPKHLITATGQRVTLRCSPRSGDLSVYWYQQSLDQGLQFLIQYYNGEERAKGNILERFSAQQFPDLHSELNLSSLELGDSALYFCASSRDQDQPQHFGDGTRLSIL.